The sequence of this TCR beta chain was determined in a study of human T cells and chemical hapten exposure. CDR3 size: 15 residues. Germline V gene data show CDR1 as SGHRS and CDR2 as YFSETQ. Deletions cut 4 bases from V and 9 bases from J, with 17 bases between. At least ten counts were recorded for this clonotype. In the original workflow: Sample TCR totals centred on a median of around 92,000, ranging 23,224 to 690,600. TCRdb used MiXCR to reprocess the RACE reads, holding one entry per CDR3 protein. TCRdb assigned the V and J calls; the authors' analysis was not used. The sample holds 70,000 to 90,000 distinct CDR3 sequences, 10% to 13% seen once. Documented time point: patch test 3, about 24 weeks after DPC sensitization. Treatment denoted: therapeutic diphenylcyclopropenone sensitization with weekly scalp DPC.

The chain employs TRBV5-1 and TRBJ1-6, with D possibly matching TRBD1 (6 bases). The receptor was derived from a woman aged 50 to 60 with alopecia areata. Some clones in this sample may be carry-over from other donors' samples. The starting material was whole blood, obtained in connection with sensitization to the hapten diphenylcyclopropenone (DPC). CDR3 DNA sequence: TGCGCCAGCAGCGTCCCGACAGGTGTGAGTTCACCCCTCCACTTT. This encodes CASSVPTGVSSPLHF. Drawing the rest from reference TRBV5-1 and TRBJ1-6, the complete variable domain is KAGVTQTPRYLIKTRGQQVTLSCSPISGHRSVSWYQQTPGQGLQFLFEYFSETQRNKGNFPGRFSGRQFSNSRSEMNVSTLELGDSALYLCASSVPTGVSSPLHFGNGTRLTVT.